Below, one T cell receptor beta chain is given with its context. Sequence at one end of the junction differs from germline and may be a read error. Original data processing: Reference gene primer amplification gave estimated nucleated cell counts. Assay: immunoSEQ multiplex PCR; the TCRdb copy retains only in-frame clones and omits some. Clone size and V and J calls were adopted from that table, with D and trimming inferred from the DNA. The table lists over 150,000 clones, roughly 88% of them singletons. Seattle-derived patients entered the study during active infection and were followed longitudinally. This record comes from a study of blood T cell repertoires in COVID-19. Study summary: Acute and convalescent COVID-19 specimens originated in the United States, Italy and Spain. From T cells, B-cell-depleted T cells, or PBMCs came the material, which was cDNA or gDNA.

This CDR3 contains 13 residues. Per the germline V gene, CDR1 is GTSNPN and CDR2 is SVGIG (reference sequence). Material for sequencing was peripheral blood. This chain uses TRBV30 with TRBJ1-6, with TRBD1 as a possible D gene (5 bases). The TCR originated in a man in his sixties with COVID-19, enrolled during active disease. CDR3 amino acids: CASQRGFDSPPHF. The DNA for the CDR3 is TGTGCCTCTCAAAGGGGATTTGATTCACCCCCCCACTTT.